This is a list of T cell receptor beta chains from one sample in a study of chemoradiotherapy in HPV16-positive cancers. Sequencing used immunoSEQ multiplex PCR; TCRdb keeps in-frame clones, though not all of them. Seen here are 2,300 or so clones, 85% to 90% observed once, and the top ten hold roughly 10%. Sequences were derived from tumor tissue, sampled from a patient who underwent chemoradiotherapy. These receptor sequences come from a human donor with HPV-associated anogenital cancer. Each CDR3 is given with its conserved first and last residue. D genes are given only for firm matches. Part of the rows lack a size; the others show once, few, many or a class for expanded clones.

TRBJ2-2,.,TRBV4-2,.,CASSQNPGELFF,TGTGCCAGCAGCCAAAATCCCGGGGAGCTGTTTTTT
TRBJ2-4,.,TRBV18,.,CASSPPGAPKNIQYF,TGTGCCAGCTCACCCCCGGGGGCCCCCAAAAACATTCAGTACTTC
TRBJ1-1,.,TRBV11-2,.,CASSPGLEGTEAFF,TGTGCCAGCAGCCCGGGCCTAGAGGGGACTGAAGCTTTCTTT
TRBJ1-6,.,TRBV7-8,.,CASSPRTLSSYNSPLHF,TGTGCCAGCAGCCCACGGACTCTGAGCTCCTATAATTCACCCCTCCACTTT
TRBJ1-5,.,TRBV6-1,.,CASSDSNQPQHF,TGTGCCAGCAGTGACAGCAATCAGCCCCAGCATTTT
TRBJ2-1,.,TRBV6-1,.,CASTHGGIYNEQFF,TGTGCCAGCACCCATGGGGGTATCTACAATGAGCAGTTCTTC
TRBJ1-4,.,TRBV27,.,CASSLWGDKGEKLFF,TGTGCCAGCAGTCTCTGGGGGGATAAGGGTGAAAAACTGTTTTTT
TRBJ1-2,.,TRBV7-9,once,CASSMRGDDGYTF,TGTGCCAGCAGCATGAGGGGTGACGACGGCTACACCTTC
TRBJ2-7,.,TRBV6-6,.,CASSLVAAEQYF,TGTGCCAGCAGTTTGGTAGCGGCCGAGCAGTACTTC
TRBJ1-2,TRBD1,TRBV10-3,.,CAISEADRAYGYTF,TGTGCCATCAGTGAAGCCGACAGGGCCTATGGCTACACCTTC
TRBJ2-7,TRBD2,TRBV6-1,.,CATSLAGGSYEQYF,TGTGCCACCTCTCTAGCGGGAGGGTCCTACGAGCAGTACTTC
TRBJ2-3,.,TRBV7-3,.,CASSPWKSSTDTQYF,TGTGCCAGCAGCCCTTGGAAGTCTAGCACAGATACGCAGTATTTT
TRBJ2-2,.,TRBV19,.,CASSISRSANTGELFF,TGTGCCAGTAGTATTTCCAGATCTGCGAACACCGGGGAGCTGTTTTTT
TRBJ2-5,TRBD1,TRBV5-1,.,CASSLRDSPRETQYF,TGCGCCAGCAGCTTGAGGGACAGCCCTCGAGAGACCCAGTACTTC
TRBJ2-5,TRBD1,TRBV2,.,CASSGGQVVETQYF,TGTGCCAGCAGTGGGGGACAGGTAGTAGAGACCCAGTACTTC
TRBJ1-1,TRBD1,TRBV29-1,.,CSATDRGTEAFF,TGCAGCGCCACGGACAGGGGCACTGAAGCTTTCTTT
TRBJ2-4,.,TRBV11-2,.,CASSLGGDDIQYF,TGTGCCAGCAGCCTCGGAGGGGACGACATTCAGTACTTC
TRBJ2-1,.,TRBV6-5,.,CASMGTSYNEQFF,TGTGCCAGCATGGGGACATCCTACAATGAGCAGTTCTTC
TRBJ2-3,.,TRBV7-2,.,CASSPEIADTQYF,TGTGCCAGCAGCCCCGAGATCGCAGATACGCAGTATTTT
TRBJ1-2,.,TRBV20-1,.,CSAGGDYGYTF,TGCAGTGCAGGAGGGGACTATGGCTACACCTTC
TRBJ1-1,TRBD1,TRBV6-6,.,CASNDLDRGNTEAFF,TGTGCCAGCAACGATCTGGACAGGGGGAACACTGAAGCTTTCTTT
TRBJ2-1,TRBD2,TRBV6-4,.,CASSATSGGPDEQFF,TGTGCCAGCAGTGCGACTAGCGGGGGGCCGGATGAGCAGTTCTTC
TRBJ1-3,TRBD1,TRBV5-6,once,CASSASGTGLGNTIYF,TGTGCCAGCAGCGCCTCCGGGACAGGGTTAGGAAACACCATATATTTT
TRBJ2-7,TRBD2,TRBV2,.,CASLSGTSSYEQYF,TGTGCCAGTCTAAGCGGGACCTCCTCCTACGAGCAGTACTTC
TRBJ1-2,TRBD1,TRBV2,.,CAGRQGASGYTF,TGTGCCGGTAGACAGGGGGCAAGTGGCTACACCTTC
TRBJ1-2,.,TRBV19,.,CASTSGYYGYTF,TGTGCCAGTACCTCGGGCTACTATGGCTACACCTTC
TRBJ1-2,TRBD1,TRBV2,.,CASDGPRAGGGGYTF,TGTGCCAGCGATGGGCCCCGTGCAGGGGGCGGTGGCTACACCTTC
TRBJ1-2,.,TRBV9,.,CASSDGGYGYTF,TGTGCCAGCAGCGATGGGGGGTATGGCTACACCTTC
TRBJ2-5,.,TRBV7-9,.,CASSLGEAASTETQYF,TGTGCCAGCAGCTTAGGGGAGGCGGCTAGTACTGAGACCCAGTACTTC
TRBJ1-3,TRBD1,TRBV30,.,CAWRTGVYGNTIYF,TGTGCCTGGCGGACAGGGGTTTATGGAAACACCATATATTTT
TRBJ2-2,.,TRBV10-3,.,CATERMDGELFF,TGTGCCACAGAACGTATGGACGGGGAGCTGTTTTTT
TRBJ1-3,.,TRBV2,.,CASSERGASNTIYF,TGTGCCAGCAGTGAACGAGGGGCCTCAAACACCATATATTTT
TRBJ2-1,.,TRBV6-6,.,CASSLTGPNEQFF,TGTGCCAGCAGCCTGACAGGTCCCAATGAGCAGTTCTTC
TRBJ1-5,.,TRBV5-1,.,CASSLVSGGGQPQHF,TGCGCCAGCAGCTTGGTATCGGGGGGAGGACAGCCCCAGCATTTT
TRBJ2-2,.,TRBV5-1,.,CASSLISNTGELFF,TGCGCCAGCAGCTTAATATCGAACACCGGGGAGCTGTTTTTT
TRBJ2-1,.,TRBV21-1,.,CASSKSGTGWDNEQFF,TGTGCCAGCAGCAAATCGGGGACAGGGTGGGACAATGAGCAGTTCTTC
TRBJ2-5,.,TRBV29-1,.,CSHAIGVGETQYF,TGCAGCCATGCGATTGGGGTTGGCGAGACCCAGTACTTC
TRBJ2-1,.,TRBV28,.,CASSSYYNEQFF,TGTGCCAGCAGTTCCTACTACAATGAGCAGTTCTTC
TRBJ2-1,TRBD2,TRBV9,once,CASSVVGAGMRDEQFF,TGTGCCAGCAGCGTAGTTGGAGCGGGGATGAGGGATGAGCAGTTCTTC
TRBJ1-1,.,TRBV5-6,once,CASSSGFGDSLF,TGTGCCAGCAGCTCCGGGTTTGGGGATAGCCTCTTT
TRBJ2-2,.,TRBV4-2,.,CASSQDWVAGGATDTGELFF,TGTGCCAGCAGCCAAGATTGGGTCGCAGGGGGGGCAACTGACACCGGGGAGCTGTTTTTT
TRBJ1-1,.,TRBV29-1,.,CSASGGNTEAFF,TGCAGCGCGAGCGGGGGTAACACTGAAGCTTTCTTT
TRBJ2-7,TRBD2,TRBV7-9,once,CASSLAGTSGSEQYF,TGTGCCAGCAGCTTAGCCGGGACTAGCGGGAGCGAGCAGTACTTC
TRBJ2-3,.,TRBV6-5,.,CASSYVSGGADTQYF,TGTGCCAGCAGTTACGTTAGCGGCGGGGCGGATACGCAGTATTTT
TRBJ2-1,.,TRBV6-4,.,CASSDSSGSYNEQFF,TGTGCCAGCAGTGACTCTAGCGGCTCCTACAATGAGCAGTTCTTC
TRBJ2-1,.,TRBV14,.,CASRSFDNEQFF,TGTGCCAGCAGGTCCTTCGACAATGAGCAGTTCTTC
TRBJ1-2,.,TRBV29-1,.,CSVGGNNYGYTF,TGCAGCGTCGGGGGAAATAACTATGGCTACACCTTC
TRBJ1-5,.,TRBV28,.,CASRRGHQPQHF,TGTGCCAGCAGACGTGGGCATCAGCCCCAGCATTTT
TRBJ2-3,TRBD1,TRBV5-1,.,CASSYDRGLQSDTQYF,TGCGCCAGCAGTTATGACAGGGGGCTACAATCAGATACGCAGTATTTT
TRBJ2-4,.,TRBV7-2,.,CASSGTLGKNIQYF,TGTGCCAGCAGCGGGACCTTAGGCAAAAACATTCAGTACTTC